The next 5 T cell receptor beta chains were all read from a single sample in a study of siplizumab effects on memory and regulatory T cells. Data came from immunoSEQ multiplex PCR; TCRdb stores just in-frame clones and leaves some out. The sample includes approximately 100,000 clones, 85% to 95% of them seen just once. Sample: non-Treg CD4+ T cells sorted from blood. All receptors come from a human donor in good health.

The chain links TRBV14 to TRBJ2-1, with D possibly matching TRBD2 (5 bases). Looked up from germline, CDR1 is SGHDN and CDR2 is FVKESK. This CDR3 spans 13 amino acids. Trimming pared 1 base from V and 4 bases from J, leaving 5 bases between. CDR3 protein: CASSQGTYNEQFF. In DNA, the CDR3 is TGTGCCAGCAGCCAAGGGACTTACAATGAGCAGTTCTTC. The full variable domain, in which reference TRBV14 and TRBJ2-1 provide the parts outside the CDR3, is EAGVTQFPSHSVIEKGQTVTLRCDPISGHDNLYWYRRVMGKEIKFLLHFVKESKQDESGMPNNRFLAERTGGTYSTLKVQPAELEDSGVYFCASSQGTYNEQFFGPGTRLTVL.

The J gene is TRBJ2-1, the V gene TRBV6-6; TRBD2 is a possible D gene (5 bases). The CDR3 covers 14 residues. Trimming left V 7 bases short and J 4 bases short, with 14 bases between. Germline lookup yields CDR1 MNHNY and CDR2 SVGAGI (reference sequence). CDR3 in DNA: TGTGCCAGCATGGGAGTTGGGCCGTACAATGAGCAGTTCTTC. The encoded protein is CASMGVGPYNEQFF.

V usage is TRBV27 and J usage is TRBJ2-7; the match to TRBD2 covers 7 bases. Per the germline V gene, CDR1 is MNHEY and CDR2 is SMNVEV (reference sequence). The junction had 3 bases not matched to a gene; V was cut back by 2 bases and J by 2 bases. The CDR3 is 14 amino acids. Here the CDR3 DNA reads TGTGCCAGCAGTTTACTAGCGGAGGCCTACGAGCAGTACTTC. Amino acids: CASSLLAEAYEQYF.

This chain joins TRBV30 and TRBJ2-5, with D tentatively TRBD1 or TRBD2 (5 bases each). CDR1 and CDR2 (germline): GTSNPN, SVGIG (reference sequence). Trimming pared 2 bases from V and 6 bases from J, leaving 13 bases between. This CDR3 region has 13 residues. The CDR3 region has the DNA TGTGCCTGGAGTAGGGGAGAATGGAAGACCCAGTACTTC. Translating gives CAWSRGEWKTQYF.

This chain joins TRBV7-3 and TRBJ2-2, with D possibly TRBD1 on 6 matching bases. V was pared by 4 bases and J by 1 base, with 10 bases between. Germline CDR1 SGHTA, CDR2 FQGTGA. This CDR3 contains 15 residues. In nucleotides, the CDR3 is TGTGCCAGCAGCTCCGGGACACGGAACACCGGGGAGCTGTTTTTT. This translates into CASSSGTRNTGELFF.